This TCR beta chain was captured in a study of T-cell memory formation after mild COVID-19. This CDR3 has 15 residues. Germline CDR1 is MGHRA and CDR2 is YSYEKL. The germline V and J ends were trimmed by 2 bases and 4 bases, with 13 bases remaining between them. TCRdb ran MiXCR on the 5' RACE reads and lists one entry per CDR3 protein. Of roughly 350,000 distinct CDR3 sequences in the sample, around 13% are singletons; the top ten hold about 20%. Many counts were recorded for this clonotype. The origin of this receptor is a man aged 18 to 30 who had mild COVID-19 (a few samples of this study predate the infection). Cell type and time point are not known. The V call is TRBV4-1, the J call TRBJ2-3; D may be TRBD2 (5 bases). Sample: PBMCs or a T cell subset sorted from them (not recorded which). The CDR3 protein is CASSQTQTGADTQYF. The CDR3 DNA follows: TGCGCCAGCAGCCAAACCCAAACCGGGGCAGATACGCAGTATTTT.